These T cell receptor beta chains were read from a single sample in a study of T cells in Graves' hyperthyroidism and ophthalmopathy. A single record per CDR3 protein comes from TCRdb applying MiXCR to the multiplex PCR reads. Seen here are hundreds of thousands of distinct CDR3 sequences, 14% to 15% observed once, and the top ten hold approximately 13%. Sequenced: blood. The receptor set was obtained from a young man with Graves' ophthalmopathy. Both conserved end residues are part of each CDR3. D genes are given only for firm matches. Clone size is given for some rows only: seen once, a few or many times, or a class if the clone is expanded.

cdr3_nt: TGTGCCTGGAGCCCAGGTATCAATCAGCCCCAGCATTTT
cdr3_aa: CAWSPGINQPQHF
j_call: TRBJ1-5
clone_size: many
d_call: -
v_call: TRBV30

cdr3_nt: TGCGCCAGCAGCGCTACTAGCGGGGGGGGGCGAAATGAGCAGTTCTTC
cdr3_aa: CASSATSGGGRNEQFF
j_call: TRBJ2-1
clone_size: many
d_call: TRBD2
v_call: TRBV5-1

cdr3_nt: TGTGCCAGCAGCATGGGACAGGGATACTACAATGAGCAGTTCTTC
cdr3_aa: CASSMGQGYYNEQFF
j_call: TRBJ2-1
clone_size: -
d_call: TRBD1
v_call: TRBV7-9

cdr3_nt: TGCAGTGCTAGATTTCCGGGGGACTCTGGAAACACCATATATTTT
cdr3_aa: CSARFPGDSGNTIYF
j_call: TRBJ1-3
clone_size: -
d_call: -
v_call: TRBV20-1

cdr3_nt: TGTGCCAGCAGAGAGGGATGGGGTGAAGCTTTCTTT
cdr3_aa: CASREGWGEAFF
j_call: TRBJ1-1
clone_size: many
d_call: -
v_call: TRBV12-3/TRBV12-4

cdr3_nt: TGCGCCAGCAGCCAAGGTACAGCCCAGCAAGATACGCAGTATTTT
cdr3_aa: CASSQGTAQQDTQYF
j_call: TRBJ2-3
clone_size: -
d_call: -
v_call: TRBV4-1

cdr3_nt: TGTGCCAGCAGTTCCTCTAACCCCCTGGGGAGCCGGGCTAATGAAAAACTGTTTTTT
cdr3_aa: CASSSSNPLGSRANEKLFF
j_call: TRBJ1-4
clone_size: few
d_call: -
v_call: TRBV6-5

cdr3_nt: TGTGCCAGCAGCCCACGGTGGATGACAGATACGCAGTATTTT
cdr3_aa: CASSPRWMTDTQYF
j_call: TRBJ2-3
clone_size: many
d_call: -
v_call: TRBV7-8

cdr3_nt: TGCAGTGCTAGAGATCCGGCGGATCTCTCCTACGAGCAGTACTTC
cdr3_aa: CSARDPADLSYEQYF
j_call: TRBJ2-7
clone_size: many
d_call: -
v_call: TRBV20-1

cdr3_nt: TGTGCCAGCAGTATGGGAGTAGTATTCTCTGGAAACACCATATATTTT
cdr3_aa: CASSMGVVFSGNTIYF
j_call: TRBJ1-3
clone_size: once
d_call: -
v_call: TRBV6-1